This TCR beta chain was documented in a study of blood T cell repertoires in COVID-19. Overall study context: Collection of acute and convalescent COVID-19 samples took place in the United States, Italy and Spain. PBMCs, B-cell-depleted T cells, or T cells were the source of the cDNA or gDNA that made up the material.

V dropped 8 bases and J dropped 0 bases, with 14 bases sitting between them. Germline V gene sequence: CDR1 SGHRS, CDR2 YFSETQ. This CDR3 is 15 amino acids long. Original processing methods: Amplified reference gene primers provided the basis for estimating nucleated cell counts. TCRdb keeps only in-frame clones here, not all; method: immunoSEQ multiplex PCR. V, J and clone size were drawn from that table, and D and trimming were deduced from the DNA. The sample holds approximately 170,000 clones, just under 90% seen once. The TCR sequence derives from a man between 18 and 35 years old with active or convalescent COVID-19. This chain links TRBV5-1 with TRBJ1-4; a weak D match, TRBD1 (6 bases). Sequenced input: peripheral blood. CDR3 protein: CASHLGTTTNEKLFF. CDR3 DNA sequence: TGCGCCAGTCACTTAGGGACAACAACTAATGAAAAACTGTTTTTT.